The 15 T cell receptor beta chains below were found in one sample sequenced in a study of T-cell memory formation after mild COVID-19. TCRdb re-called the 5' RACE reads through MiXCR, storing one row per CDR3 protein. This table has roughly 50,000 distinct CDR3 sequences, more than 8% appearing once. Sequenced sample: PBMCs or a T cell subset sorted from them (not recorded which). These receptors came from a man in his late teens or twenties who had mild COVID-19 (a few samples of this study predate the infection). Cell type and time point are not known.

The chain carries TRBV20-1 and TRBJ2-5; tentatively, D is TRBD2 (5 bases). Germline V lookup: CDR1 DFQATT, CDR2 SNEGSKA (reference sequence). V was pared by 6 bases and J by 5 bases, with 13 bases between. The CDR3 length is 12 residues. CDR3 residues: CSAERRGETQYF. In nucleotides, the CDR3 is TGCAGTGCAGAAAGGAGAGGGGAGACCCAGTACTTC.

The chain employs TRBV7-2 and TRBJ1-2; D uncertain. V was cut by 0 bases and J by 4 bases, with 9 bases left in between. There are 14 residues in the CDR3. Germline V CDR1 and CDR2: SGHTA, FQGNSA. This CDR3 is CASSLAVSPYGYTF. CDR3 DNA sequence: TGTGCCAGCAGCTTAGCCGTCTCGCCCTATGGCTACACCTTC. Based on the CDR3 plus reference TRBV7-2 and TRBJ1-2, the full variable domain is GAGVSQSPSNKVTEKGKDVELRCDPISGHTALYWYRQSLGQGLEFLIYFQGNSAPDKSGLPSDRFSAERTGGSVSTLTIQRTQQEDSAVYLCASSLAVSPYGYTFGSGTRLTVV.

As for this clonotype: One end of the junction is discordant with germline, which a read error may explain. The chain joins TRBV9 to TRBJ2-2; 8 nucleotides align to TRBD2. Germline CDR1 SGDLS, CDR2 YYNGEE. There are 16 residues in the CDR3. DNA of the CDR3: TGTGCCAGCAGCCACCCAGCGGGGGCGAACACCGTGGAGCTGTTTTTT. Translation: CASSHPAGANTVELFF.

This clonotype was counted a few times. This chain links TRBV20-1 with TRBJ1-1; 9 nucleotides match TRBD1. CDR1 is DFQATT and CDR2 is SNEGSKA in the germline V gene (reference sequence). The ends lost 5 bases at V and 9 bases at J; junction bases unmatched: 7. The CDR3 consists of 12 residues. The DNA of the CDR3 is TGCAGTGCTTTCGACAGGGGGAGTCAAGCTTTCTTT. Amino acid sequence: CSAFDRGSQAFF.

This clonotype was recorded many times. The V and J genes are TRBV4-3 and TRBJ2-7, with D unclear. The CDR3 runs 15 residues. Trimming shortened V by 0 bases and J by 2 bases, and 11 bases separated the two germline ends. Germline CDR1 and CDR2: LGHNA and YSLEER. CDR3 region: CASSQDMGSPYEQYF. The CDR3 DNA reads TGCGCCAGCAGCCAAGATATGGGCAGCCCCTACGAGCAGTACTTC.

The chain combines TRBV4-1 with TRBJ1-4; D is unresolved. Germline CDR1 MGHRA, CDR2 YSYEKL. The CDR3 has 15 residues. Deletions cut 0 bases from V and 8 bases from J, with 13 bases between. The CDR3 DNA sequence: TGCGCCAGCAGCCAAGAAGGCAGTTTGGGAGAAAAACTGTTTTTT. Translation gives CASSQEGSLGEKLFF.

This clonotype was detected a few times. The chain combines TRBV4-3 with TRBJ1-4; D possibly corresponds to TRBD1 (5 bases). V gave up 2 bases and J gave up 3 bases, with 13 bases separating them. The CDR3 extends over 16 amino acids. Germline lookup yields CDR1 LGHNA and CDR2 YSLEER. CDR3 sequence: CASSQSAQGANEKLFF. CDR3 in DNA: TGCGCCAGCAGCCAATCTGCTCAGGGAGCTAATGAAAAACTGTTTTTT.

V usage is TRBV4-2 and J usage is TRBJ1-1; D not certain. V was clipped by 0 bases and J by 0 bases, with 8 bases between them. The CDR3 is 15 residues long. Germline CDR1 LGHNA, CDR2 YNFKEQ. This CDR3 reads CASSQDLLLNTEAFF. CDR3 nucleotides: TGTGCCAGCAGCCAAGATTTGTTACTGAACACTGAAGCTTTCTTT.

The J gene is TRBJ1-1, the V gene TRBV20-1, with D perhaps TRBD1 (5 bases). The V gene's germline CDR1 is DFQATT and CDR2 SNEGSKA (reference sequence). The CDR3 runs to 14 residues. Trimming pared 1 base from V and 1 base from J, leaving 10 bases between. CDR3 sequence: CSARVGGPNTEAFF. CDR3 DNA sequence: TGCAGTGCTAGAGTGGGGGGACCGAACACTGAAGCTTTCTTT.

This clonotype has a handful of counts. The chain is built from TRBV7-6 and TRBJ2-5; 8 bases fit TRBD2. Trimming took 6 bases from V and 4 from J; bases not matched to a gene: 4. CDR1 SGHVS and CDR2 FNYEAQ come from the germline V gene. This CDR3 contains 13 residues. Here the CDR3 DNA reads TGTGCCAGCAGATTCGCGGGGGGAGAGACCCAGTACTTC. It codes for CASRFAGGETQYF.

The chain uses TRBV5-1 and TRBJ1-2; D gene ambiguous. This CDR3 comprises 15 residues. CDR1 is SGHRS and CDR2 is YFSETQ in the germline V gene. Deletions cut 4 bases from V and 1 base from J, with 14 bases between. The CDR3 sequence is CASSLRPDVNYGYTF. CDR3 nucleotide sequence: TGCGCCAGCAGCCTTCGGCCCGACGTTAACTATGGCTACACCTTC.

This clonotype was seen more than once but under ten times. The J gene is TRBJ1-1, the V gene TRBV5-1; a weak D match, TRBD1 (5 bases). Germline loops: CDR1 SGHRS, CDR2 YFSETQ. This CDR3 is built from 13 residues. Trimming stripped 5 bases from V and 3 bases from J, with 11 bases between. The chain's CDR3 is CASRRGTDTEAFF. The CDR3 DNA is TGCGCCAGCAGAAGGGGAACCGACACTGAAGCTTTCTTT.

This clonotype was found many times. The rearrangement uses TRBV7-2 and TRBJ2-5, with D perhaps being TRBD1 or TRBD2 (5 bases each). Trimming left V 2 bases short and J 2 bases short, with 9 bases between. Germline CDR1 and CDR2: SGHTA and FQGNSA. The CDR3 extends over 14 amino acids. CDR3 in amino acids: CASSLRGVQETQYF. The CDR3 DNA sequence: TGTGCCAGCAGCTTAAGAGGGGTTCAAGAGACCCAGTACTTC.

In this sample, this clonotype turned up a few times. The rearrangement uses TRBV7-9 and TRBJ2-3, with TRBD1 as a possible D gene (6 bases). Germline values: CDR1 SEHNR, CDR2 FQNEAQ (reference sequence). V was cut by 1 base and J by 0 bases, with 14 bases left in between. The CDR3 extends over 17 amino acids. The CDR3 sequence is CASSLESMDSSTDTQYF. The CDR3 DNA follows: TGTGCCAGCAGCTTAGAGTCCATGGACAGTAGCACAGATACGCAGTATTTT.

This clonotype was observed a few times. The chain carries TRBV4-3 and TRBJ2-5; 9 positions match TRBD1. With 0 bases clipped from V and 7 bases from J, the junction kept 9 bases outside the gene matches. The germline V gene encodes CDR1 LGHNA and CDR2 YSLEER. The CDR3 runs 16 residues. The CDR3 coding sequence is TGCGCCAGCAGCCAAGAATGGGGACAGGGAGGACGGACCCAGTACTTC. Amino acid sequence: CASSQEWGQGGRTQYF.